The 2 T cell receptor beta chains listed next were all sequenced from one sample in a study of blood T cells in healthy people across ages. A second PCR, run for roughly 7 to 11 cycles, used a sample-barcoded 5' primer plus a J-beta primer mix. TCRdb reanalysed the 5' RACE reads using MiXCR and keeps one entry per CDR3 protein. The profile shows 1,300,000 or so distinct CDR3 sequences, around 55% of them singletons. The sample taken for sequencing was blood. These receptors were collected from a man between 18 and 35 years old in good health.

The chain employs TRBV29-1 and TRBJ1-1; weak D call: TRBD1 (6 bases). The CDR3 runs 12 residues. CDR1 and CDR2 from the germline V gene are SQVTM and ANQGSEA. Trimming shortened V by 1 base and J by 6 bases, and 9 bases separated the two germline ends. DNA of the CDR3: TGCAGCGTTGAAGGCAACAGGGCTGAAGCTTTCTTT. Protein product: CSVEGNRAEAFF.

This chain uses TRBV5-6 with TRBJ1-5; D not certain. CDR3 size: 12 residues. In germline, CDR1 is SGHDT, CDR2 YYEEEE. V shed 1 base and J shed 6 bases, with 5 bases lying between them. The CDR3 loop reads CASSLLRQPQHF. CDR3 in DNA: TGTGCCAGCAGCTTGTTACGTCAGCCCCAGCATTTT.